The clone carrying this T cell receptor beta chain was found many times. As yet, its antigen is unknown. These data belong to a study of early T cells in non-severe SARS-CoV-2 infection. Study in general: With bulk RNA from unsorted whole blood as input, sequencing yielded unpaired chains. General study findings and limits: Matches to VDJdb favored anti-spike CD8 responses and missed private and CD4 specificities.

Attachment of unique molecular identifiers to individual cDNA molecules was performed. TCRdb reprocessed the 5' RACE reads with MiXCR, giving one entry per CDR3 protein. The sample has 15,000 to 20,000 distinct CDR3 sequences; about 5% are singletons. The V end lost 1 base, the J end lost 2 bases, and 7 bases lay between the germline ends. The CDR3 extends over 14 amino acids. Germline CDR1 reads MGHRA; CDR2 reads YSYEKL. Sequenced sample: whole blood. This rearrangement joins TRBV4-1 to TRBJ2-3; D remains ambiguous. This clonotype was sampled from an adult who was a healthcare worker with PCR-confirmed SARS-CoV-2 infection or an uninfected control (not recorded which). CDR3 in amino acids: CASSQARYTDTQYF. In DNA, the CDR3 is TGCGCCAGCAGCCAAGCTAGATACACAGATACGCAGTATTTT.